Reported below is one TCR beta chain. The sample comes from a study of blood T cell repertoires in COVID-19. Study at large: There were acute and convalescent COVID-19 samples, and they came from the United States, Italy and Spain. In each case, the material was cDNA or gDNA derived from T cells, B-cell-depleted T cells, or PBMCs.

In the original processing: Amplification with reference gene primers provided the estimates of nucleated cell counts. Profiling relied on immunoSEQ multiplex PCR, and the TCRdb table lists in-frame clones only, not all of them. V and J calls and clone size are given by that table; D and trimming were obtained from the DNA. The sample records tens of thousands of clones, roughly 88% being singletons. The CDR3 is made up of 16 amino acids. The ends lost 2 bases at V and 0 bases at J; junction bases unmatched: 4. From germline, CDR1 is ENHRY and CDR2 SYGVKD. This receptor was identified in a woman in her sixties or seventies with acute or convalescent COVID-19. The chain couples TRBV10-3 to TRBJ2-1, with TRBD2 identical over 7 bases. Sequenced: peripheral blood. The CDR3 loop reads CAISESGMSSYNEQFF. CDR3 DNA: TGTGCCATCAGTGAGAGCGGGATGAGCTCCTACAATGAGCAGTTCTTC.